The source of this T cell receptor beta chain is a study of monozygotic twins with inflammatory bowel disease (dated by TCRdb to the late 2010s). Regarding the complete study: In total, about 30 monozygotic twin pairs made up the full study: 19 Danish pairs, all IBD-discordant, plus nine German pairs, of which four were IBD-concordant and five were IBD-discordant. The search for disease-associated traits relied mainly on comparing, within discordant pairs, IBD patients with their genetically identical healthy co-twins. Each individual had, on average, about 151 000 unique TCRalpha sequences and 181 000 unique TCRbeta sequences available for analysis. General study outcomes and caveats: Different T cell subtypes could not be distinguished in the analysis. A decrease in TCRbeta repertoire diversity, as measured by inverse Simpson index, was observed in IBD patients compared with their healthy co-twins. Compared with healthy twins, IBD patients shared fewer clonotypes with other individuals, and the difference was most pronounced in patients with signs of disease activity. Concordant and discordant twins showed no difference in repertoire similarity, possibly because of limited statistical power. The results gave no support for a single strong signal or clonotype linked to IBD. Because patients were on differing immunosuppressive treatments, the repertoires may have picked up extra background noise and inter-individual variability.

A word on this clonotype: It has no known antigen specificity.

Libraries were built with 5' RACE. Preparation of each TCR library used around 3.5 ug of total RNA. For each sample, cDNA synthesis with SMARTScribe reverse transcriptase was split into eight separate reactions. During cDNA synthesis, template switching introduced unique molecular identifiers that contained a 6-nucleotide sample barcode. Amplification of TCRalpha and TCRbeta cDNA involved two nested PCRs of roughly 17 and 9 cycles, and each PCR was followed by bead purification. Before amplification, the cDNA was treated with uracil DNA-glycosylase and purified using the QIAquick PCR purification kit. The second PCR added Illumina TruSeq-compatible adapters along with sample-specific barcodes. Library quality and concentration were checked on TapeStation and Qubit, and libraries were pooled at around 4.7 ng each. The pooled libraries were sequenced with 2 x 100 bp reads and custom sequencing primers on an Illumina HiSeq2500 single-index Rapid Run. In the authors' own workflow: UMI-based consensus assembly with MiGEC version 1.2.6 was used to correct PCR and sequencing errors. V(D)J alignment, clonotype assembly and CDR3 extraction were performed with MiXCR version 2.1.1. Normalisation of gene usage, clonotype sharing and MAIT/NKT TCR abundance was achieved by analysing the top 1000, 10 000 and 20 000 clonotypes per sample. Diversity was computed as the inverse Simpson index with the vegan R package after downsampling to 27 000 UMIs. Paired Mann-Whitney U tests were applied to discordant twin pairs, with Benjamini-Hochberg correction for multiple testing. Reads reprocessed by TCRdb are summarized as one entry per CDR3 protein sequence, and DNA is absent. For this entry, the V and J calls and clone size follow TCRdb and not the study's own pipeline. The sample's clone listing holds 400,000 to 500,000 distinct CDR3 sequences. 2% to 2.5% of the sample goes to the ten largest clones.

The CDR3 contains 13 residues, cysteine and phenylalanine counted. There is no recorded DNA. Per the germline V gene, SGHAT is the CDR1 and FQNNGV is the CDR2. A 2.5 ml peripheral blood sample was drawn into PAXgene tubes per donor and stored at -80°C. Total RNA was isolated from whole blood with the PAXgene blood miRNA kit on an automated QIAcube, without T cell sorting. Peripheral blood from monozygotic twin pairs, either concordant or discordant for inflammatory bowel disease, underwent deep TCRalpha and TCRbeta repertoire profiling that used unique molecular barcoding. Smoking habits were recorded for all twin pairs, and each individual was classified as a current, former or never smoker.

Sequences were obtained from blood. This TCR derives from a human donor with ulcerative colitis or Crohn's disease, or a healthy co-twin of an affected twin (not recorded which). The rearranged chain carries TRBV11-2 and TRBJ2-2. CDR3 sequence: CASSLVAAKALFF.